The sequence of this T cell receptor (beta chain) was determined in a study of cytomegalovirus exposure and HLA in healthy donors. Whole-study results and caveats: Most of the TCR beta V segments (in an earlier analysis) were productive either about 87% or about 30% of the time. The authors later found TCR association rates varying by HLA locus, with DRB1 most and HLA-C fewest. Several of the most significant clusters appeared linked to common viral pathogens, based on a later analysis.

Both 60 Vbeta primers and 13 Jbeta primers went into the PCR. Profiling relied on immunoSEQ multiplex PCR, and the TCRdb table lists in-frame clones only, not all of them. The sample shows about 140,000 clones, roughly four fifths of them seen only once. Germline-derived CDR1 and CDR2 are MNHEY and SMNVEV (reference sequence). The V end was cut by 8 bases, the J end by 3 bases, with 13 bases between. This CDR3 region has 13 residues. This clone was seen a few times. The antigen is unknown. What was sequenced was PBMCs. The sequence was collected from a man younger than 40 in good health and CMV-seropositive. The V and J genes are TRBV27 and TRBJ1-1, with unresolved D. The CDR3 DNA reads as TGTGCCAGCGGAAGAAAGCGGTACACTGAAGCTTTCTTT. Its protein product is CASGRKRYTEAFF.